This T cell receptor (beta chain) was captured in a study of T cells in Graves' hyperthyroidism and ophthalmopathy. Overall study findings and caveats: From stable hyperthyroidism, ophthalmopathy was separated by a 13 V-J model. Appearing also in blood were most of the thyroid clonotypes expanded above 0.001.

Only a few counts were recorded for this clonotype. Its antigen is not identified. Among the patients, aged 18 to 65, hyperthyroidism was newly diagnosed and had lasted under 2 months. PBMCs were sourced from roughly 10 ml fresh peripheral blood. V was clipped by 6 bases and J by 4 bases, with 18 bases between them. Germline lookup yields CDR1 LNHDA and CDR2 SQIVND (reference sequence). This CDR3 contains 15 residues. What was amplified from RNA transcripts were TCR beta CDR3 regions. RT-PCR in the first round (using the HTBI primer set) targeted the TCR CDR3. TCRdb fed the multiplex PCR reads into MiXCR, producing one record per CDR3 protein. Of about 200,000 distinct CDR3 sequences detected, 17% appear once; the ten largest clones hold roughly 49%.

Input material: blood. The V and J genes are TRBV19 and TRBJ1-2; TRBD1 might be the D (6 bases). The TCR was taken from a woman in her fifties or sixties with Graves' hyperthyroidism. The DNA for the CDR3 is TGTGCCAGTAGCCACCGGGACATCCTTTCCTATGGCTACACCTTC. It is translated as CASSHRDILSYGYTF.